The TCR beta chain under discussion was sequenced for a study of blood T cells in healthy people across ages. This clonotype was counted only a few times. Its matching antigen is unknown. The use of a sample-barcoded 5' primer and a J-beta primer mix characterized a second PCR of roughly 6 to 11 cycles. TCRdb called the 5' RACE reads again in MiXCR, with one record for every CDR3 protein. The table lists about 1.5 million distinct CDR3 sequences, approximately 43% of them singletons, with 4% in the top ten. Study conclusions and caveats: Calculation of diversity from one million T cells yielded estimates considered to be underestimates. The lack of PBMC sorting stopped any conclusive naive versus antigen-experienced comparison.

The ends were cut back, 6 bases at V and 4 bases at J, with 16 bases in the middle. Germline CDR1 MDHEN, CDR2 SYDVKM. The CDR3 covers 15 residues. J is TRBJ2-1 and V is TRBV28; D gene uncertain. Sequences were obtained from blood. The source is a woman between 18 and 30 years old in good health. Here the CDR3 DNA reads TGTGCCAGCAGCCTTGGAAGATCTGTTTACAATGAGCAGTTCTTC. Translating gives CASSLGRSVYNEQFF. Full variable domain (outside the CDR3, taken from reference TRBV28 and TRBJ2-1): DVKVTQSSRYLVKRTGEKVFLECVQDMDHENMFWYRQDPGLGLRLIYFSYDVKMKEKGDIPEGYSVSREKKERFSLILESASTNQTSMYLCASSLGRSVYNEQFFGPGTRLTVL.